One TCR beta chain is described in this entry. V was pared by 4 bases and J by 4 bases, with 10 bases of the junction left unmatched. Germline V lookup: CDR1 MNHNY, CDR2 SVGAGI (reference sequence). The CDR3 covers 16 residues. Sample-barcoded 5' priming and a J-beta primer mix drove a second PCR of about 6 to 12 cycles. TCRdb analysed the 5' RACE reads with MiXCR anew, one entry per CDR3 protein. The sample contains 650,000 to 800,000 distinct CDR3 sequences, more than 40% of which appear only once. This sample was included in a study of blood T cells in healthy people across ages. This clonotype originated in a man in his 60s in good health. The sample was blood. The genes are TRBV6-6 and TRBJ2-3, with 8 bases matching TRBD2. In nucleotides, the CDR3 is TGTGCCAGCAGTTTCCGTCCCGGGGGGGCCTCAGATACGCAGTATTTT. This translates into CASSFRPGGASDTQYF.